This T cell receptor (beta chain) originates from a study of blood T cell repertoires in COVID-19. Study background: Samples came from the United States, Italy and Spain, spanning acute and convalescent COVID-19. PBMCs, B-cell-depleted T cells, or T cells were the source of the cDNA or gDNA that made up the material.

Germline V gene sequence: CDR1 MNHEY, CDR2 SVGAGI. V lost 2 bases to trimming and J lost 0 bases, with 8 bases between them. The CDR3 loop spans 14 amino acids. Authors' methods: Using reference gene primer amplification, nucleated cell counts were estimated. Profiled with immunoSEQ multiplex PCR; TCRdb holds only in-frame clones, not every one. D and trimming come from the DNA, and the V and J calls and clone size come from that table. The table shows around 250,000 clones, with roughly 90% occurring only once. The specimen sequenced was peripheral blood. This chain links TRBV6-5 with TRBJ2-7; D remains unclear. The TCR sequence derives from a human donor in a cohort sampled during active COVID-19. The CDR3 sequence: CASSYSYSSYEQYF. CDR3 coding DNA: TGTGCCAGCAGTTACAGCTACTCCTCCTACGAGCAGTACTTC.